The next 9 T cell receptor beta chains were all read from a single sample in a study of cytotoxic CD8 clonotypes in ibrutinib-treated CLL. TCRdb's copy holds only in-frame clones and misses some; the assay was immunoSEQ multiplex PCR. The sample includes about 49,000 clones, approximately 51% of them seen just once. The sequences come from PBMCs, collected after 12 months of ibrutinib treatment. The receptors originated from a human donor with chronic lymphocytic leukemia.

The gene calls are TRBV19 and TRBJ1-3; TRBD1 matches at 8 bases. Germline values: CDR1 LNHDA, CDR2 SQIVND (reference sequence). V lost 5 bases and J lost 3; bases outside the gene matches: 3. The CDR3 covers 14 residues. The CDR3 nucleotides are TGTGCCAGTAGTGGACAGGGCCTTGGAAACACCATATATTTT. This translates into CASSGQGLGNTIYF.

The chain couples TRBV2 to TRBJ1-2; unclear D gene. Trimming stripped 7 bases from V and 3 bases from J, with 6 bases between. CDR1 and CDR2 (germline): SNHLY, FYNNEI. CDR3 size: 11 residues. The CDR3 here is CASTGHYGYTF. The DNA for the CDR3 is TGTGCCAGCACTGGGCACTATGGCTACACCTTC. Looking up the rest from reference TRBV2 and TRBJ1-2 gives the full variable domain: EPEVTQTPSHQVTQMGQEVILRCVPISNHLYFYWYRQILGQKVEFLVSFYNNEISEKSEIFDDQFSVERPDGSNFTLKIRSTKLEDSAMYFCASTGHYGYTFGSGTRLTVV.

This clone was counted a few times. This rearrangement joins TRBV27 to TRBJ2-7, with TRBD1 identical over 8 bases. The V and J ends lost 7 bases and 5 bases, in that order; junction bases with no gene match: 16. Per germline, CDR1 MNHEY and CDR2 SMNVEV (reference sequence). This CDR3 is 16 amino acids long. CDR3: CASTPQGQVPWNEQYF. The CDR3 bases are TGTGCCAGCACCCCCCAGGGACAGGTGCCTTGGAACGAGCAGTACTTC.

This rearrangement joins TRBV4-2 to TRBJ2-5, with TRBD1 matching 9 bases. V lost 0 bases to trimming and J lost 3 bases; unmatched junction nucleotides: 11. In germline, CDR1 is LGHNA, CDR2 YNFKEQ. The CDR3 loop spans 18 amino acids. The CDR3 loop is CASSQDVVGTGNEETQYF. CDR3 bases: TGTGCCAGCAGCCAAGACGTCGTCGGGACAGGGAATGAAGAGACCCAGTACTTC.

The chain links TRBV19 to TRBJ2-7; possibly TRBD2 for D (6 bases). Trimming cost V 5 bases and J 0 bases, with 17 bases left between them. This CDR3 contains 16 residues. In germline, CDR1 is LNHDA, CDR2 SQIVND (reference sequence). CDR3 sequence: CASSPRGTSSSYEQYF. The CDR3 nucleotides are TGTGCCAGTAGTCCCCGGGGGACTTCCAGCTCCTACGAGCAGTACTTC.

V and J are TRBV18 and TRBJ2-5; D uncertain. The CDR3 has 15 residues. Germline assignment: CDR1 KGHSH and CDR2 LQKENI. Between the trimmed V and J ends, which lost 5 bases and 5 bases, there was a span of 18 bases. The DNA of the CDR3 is TGTGCCAGCTCATCACAACAAAGTGCTCAGGAGACCCAGTACTTC. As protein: CASSSQQSAQETQYF.

CDR3 sequence (DNA): TGCGCCAGCAGTCAAAACGAACGGTTTTATCAGCCCCAGCATTTT. As protein: CASSQNERFYQPQHF. V and J are TRBV23-1 and TRBJ1-5; D is uncertain. TRBV23-1 is an ORF; its function is uncertain. This CDR3 has 15 amino acids. V was clipped by 2 bases and J by 5 bases, with 13 bases between them.

This chain's CDR3 is CASSSTSGRVQFF. In nucleotides, the CDR3 is TGTGCCAGCAGTTCGACTAGCGGGAGAGTGCAGTTCTTC. The chain carries TRBV13 and TRBJ2-1, with 12 bases aligning to TRBD2. V dropped 6 bases and J dropped 12; count of bases not matched to a gene: 6. The germline V gene has CDR1 PRHDT and CDR2 FYEKMQ (reference sequence). The CDR3 spans 13 residues.

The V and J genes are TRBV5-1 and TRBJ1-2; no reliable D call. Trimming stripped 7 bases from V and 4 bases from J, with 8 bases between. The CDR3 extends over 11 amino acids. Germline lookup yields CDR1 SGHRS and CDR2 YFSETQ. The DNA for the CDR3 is TGCGCCAGCGGCAGCGGCTATGGCTACACCTTC. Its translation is CASGSGYGYTF.